This TCR beta chain originates from a study of T-cell reconstitution after alpha-beta-depleted transplantation in children. This CDR3 has 15 amino acids. Germline V CDR1 and CDR2: MNHEY, SVGAGI. Between the trimmed V and J ends, which lost 2 bases and 4 bases, there was a span of 13 bases. Points from the study as a whole: Newly generated T cells supplied most T-cell counts and diversity one year post-transplant. Where alpha-beta T cells came from about two months after transplant was reportedly several hundred expanded graft clones.

To note about this clonotype: The antigen is undetermined.

TCRbeta library construction was performed incorporating unique molecular identifiers. One entry per CDR3 protein, called by TCRdb with MiXCR from the PCR reads. The sample consists of about 210,000 distinct CDR3 sequences, about 15% of them appearing once. This chain connects TRBV6-5 to TRBJ2-3; TRBD2 is a possible D gene (6 bases). This material consisted of PBMCs, mostly from graft donor cells, taken 360 days after TCRalphabeta/CD19-depleted stem cell transplant. The sequence derives from a male patient between 2 and 10 years old who had a stem cell transplant for acute lymphoblastic leukemia, so the T cells may come from the graft donor. The CDR3 DNA is TGTGCCAGCAGTTACGGGGAGGACCTGGCAGATACGCAGTATTTT. It is translated as CASSYGEDLADTQYF.